One and the same sample provided the 30 T cell receptor beta chains below, sequenced in a study of blood T cells in healthy people across ages (dated by TCRdb to about 2015). The library was prepared using 5' RACE. A second about 7 to 12 cycle PCR used a sample-barcoded 5' primer and a J-beta primer mix. TCRdb reanalyzed the raw reads on its own, using fastp at Q25 for trimming and MiXCR for clone calling, and kept in-frame beta chains. Each entry merges the rows of one CDR3 protein and shows their most common DNA and genes. The sample profile shows 1.5 million to 2 million distinct CDR3 sequences; approximately 39% of them were found once. Of the sample, 23% is held by the ten largest clones. The sample taken for sequencing was blood. The receptor set was obtained from a human donor in good health.

About this clonotype itself: The junction and the germline gene differ at one end; a read error may be behind it. This chain joins TRBV6-2 or TRBV6-3 and TRBJ1-1; 8 positions agree with TRBD1. The CDR3 has 16 amino acids. Per the germline V gene, CDR1 is MNHEY and CDR2 is SVGEGT. DNA of the CDR3: TGTGCCTGCAGCCCGGACAGGGTGGGGGTGAACACTGAAGCTTTCTTT. This translates into CACSPDRVGVNTEAFF.

The V and J genes are TRBV4-3 and TRBJ1-2; D is undetermined. Germline V gene data show CDR1 as LGHNA and CDR2 as YSLEER. The CDR3 totals 15 residues. Trimming took off 2 bases at V and 4 bases at J, with 14 bases between the two ends. CDR3 sequence reads: CASSQSLGRIYGYTF. CDR3 coding DNA: TGCGCCAGCAGCCAAAGTTTGGGCAGAATCTATGGCTACACCTTC.

This clonotype showed up just a few times. The rearrangement uses TRBV12-3 or TRBV12-4 and TRBJ2-4; TRBD1 might be the D (6 bases). This CDR3 spans 13 amino acids. V was trimmed by 6 bases and J by 13 bases, leaving 19 bases between them. CDR3 region: CASSPMTGGEQYF. CDR3 nucleotide sequence: TGTGCCAGCAGCCCTATGACAGGAGGTGAGCAGTACTTC.

The chain couples TRBV20-1 to TRBJ1-2; 7 bases are a match to TRBD1. Germline loops: CDR1 DFQATT, CDR2 SNEGSKA (reference sequence). After removal of 6 bases from V and 0 bases from J, the junction contained 16 bases not matched to a gene. The CDR3 is 17 residues long. CDR3 nucleotides: TGCAGTGCCCAACCCGTCCTGGGGACAGCGGCTAACTATGGCTACACCTTC. It specifies CSAQPVLGTAANYGYTF.

This clonotype was observed a few times. The chain recombines TRBV5-1 with TRBJ2-7; 8 bases match TRBD2. Gene TRBJ2-5 matches the end of the DNA better, so the J call may be wrong. CDR3 length equals 16 residues. The V gene's germline CDR1 is SGHRS and CDR2 YFSETQ. In DNA form, the CDR3 reads TGCGCCAGCAGCTTAGGAAGCGGGGGAGCCCAAGAGACCCAGTACTTC. This sequence encodes CASSLGSGGAQETQYF.

The chain joins TRBV6-2 or TRBV6-3 to TRBJ1-5; 9 nucleotides match TRBD1. Looked up from germline, CDR1 is MNHEY and CDR2 is SVGEGT. V trimming: 5 bases; J trimming: 4 bases; junction bases outside the gene matches: 9. The length of the CDR3 is 16 residues. CDR3 residues: CASSPGQGPLNQPQHF. CDR3 sequence (DNA): TGTGCCAGCAGTCCTGGACAGGGGCCCCTTAATCAGCCCCAGCATTTT.

This rearrangement joins TRBV28 to TRBJ1-1; D is unresolved. Looked up from germline, CDR1 is MDHEN and CDR2 is SYDVKM. The ends were cut back, 7 bases at V and 3 bases at J, with 18 bases in the middle. This CDR3 is built from 15 residues. This CDR3 reads CASIAPEGRDTEAFF. As DNA, the CDR3 is TGTGCCAGCATAGCTCCCGAGGGCCGGGACACTGAAGCTTTCTTT.

The V call is TRBV7-2, the J call TRBJ2-5; 7 bases line up with TRBD2. This CDR3 comprises 14 residues. CDR1 is SGHTA, CDR2 FQGNSA, per germline. Losses at the gene ends were 5 bases for V and 5 bases for J; bases not matched to a gene: 8. CDR3 amino acids: CASSPRTSWETQYF. The CDR3 DNA reads TGTGCCAGCAGCCCTCGGACTAGTTGGGAGACCCAGTACTTC.

The chain uses TRBV12-3 or TRBV12-4 and TRBJ1-4; D unclear. The CDR3 covers 14 residues. V was shortened by 6 bases and J by 5 bases, with 13 bases between the two germline ends. The CDR3 sequence: CASRSTGINEKLFF. DNA for the CDR3: TGTGCCAGCAGATCAACGGGGATCAATGAAAAACTGTTTTTT.

J is TRBJ2-7 and V is TRBV7-2; TRBD2 agrees at 8 bases. After removal of 5 bases from V and 1 base from J, the junction contained 10 bases not matched to a gene. Germline CDR1 and CDR2: SGHTA and FQGNSA. CDR3 length: 16 residues. CDR3 nucleotides: TGTGCCAGCAGCCCAATTGGGACTAGAAAGTCCTACGAGCAGTACTTC. Amino acid sequence: CASSPIGTRKSYEQYF. Full variable domain (rest looked up from reference TRBV7-2 and TRBJ2-7): GAGVSQSPSNKVTEKGKDVELRCDPISGHTALYWYRQSLGQGLEFLIYFQGNSAPDKSGLPSDRFSAERTGGSVSTLTIQRTQQEDSAVYLCASSPIGTRKSYEQYFGPGTRLTVT.

This clonotype showed up just a few times. V gene TRBV7-9 combines with J gene TRBJ2-3, with 10 bases matching TRBD2. The CDR3 totals 16 residues. Germline V gene sequence: CDR1 SEHNR, CDR2 FQNEAQ (reference sequence). Germline trimming cut 1 base from V and 2 bases from J; bases unmatched to any gene: 3. The CDR3 DNA reads as TGTGCCAGCAGCTTAGTCAGCGGGGGGGCCACAGATACGCAGTATTTT. Protein sequence: CASSLVSGGATDTQYF.

This clonotype has just a few counts. This chain links TRBV12-5 with TRBJ2-5, with unresolved D. V gave up 2 bases and J gave up 5 bases, with 12 bases separating them. The CDR3 is made up of 14 amino acids. Germline loops: CDR1 LGHNT, CDR2 FRNRAP. The CDR3 coding sequence is TGTGCTAGTGGTTTGCCAGGCCCTACGGAGACCCAGTACTTC. Translation: CASGLPGPTETQYF.

This clonotype was picked up a small number of times. The chain links TRBV6-5 to TRBJ2-5; a possible D gene is TRBD1 (5 bases). The end of the DNA is better explained by TRBJ2-7, so the J call may be wrong. Germline V CDR1 and CDR2: MNHEY, SVGAGI. The length of the CDR3 is 15 residues. The CDR3 DNA sequence: TGTGCCAGCAGTTACTCGGGGCCTGACTCTTACGAGCAGTACTTC. It yields the protein CASSYSGPDSYEQYF.

The V call is TRBV24-1, the J call TRBJ2-3; D unclear. The germline V and J ends were trimmed by 2 bases and 6 bases, with 8 bases remaining between them. Germline V gene lookup returns CDR1 KGHDR and CDR2 SFDVKD. This CDR3 is 13 amino acids long. The DNA for the CDR3 is TGTGCCACCAGTGATTCCCATGGGGATACGCAGTATTTT. It encodes CATSDSHGDTQYF.

The chain links TRBV6-5 to TRBJ1-6; a possible D gene is TRBD1 (6 bases). The CDR3 sequence is 17 residues long. In germline, CDR1 is MNHEY, CDR2 SVGAGI. Trimming stripped 3 bases from V and 7 bases from J, with 19 bases between. CDR3 sequence reads: CASSYHLQGLENSPLHF. In nucleotides, the CDR3 is TGTGCCAGCAGTTATCACCTACAGGGTCTGGAAAATTCACCCCTCCACTTT.

Points on this clonotype: The germline gene is not matched at one end of the junction; a read error may be the cause. This chain connects TRBV7-7 to TRBJ2-3, with TRBD1 matching over 7 bases. The germline V gene encodes CDR1 SSHAT and CDR2 FNYEAQ (reference sequence). This CDR3 comprises 16 residues. Here the CDR3 reads CASSSQPGTGTDTQYF. The CDR3 DNA sequence: TGTGCTAGCAGCTCGCAGCCCGGGACAGGCACAGATACGCAGTATTTT.

The J gene is TRBJ2-7, the V gene TRBV20-1, with TRBD2 matching over 9 bases. The V gene's germline CDR1 is DFQATT and CDR2 SNEGSKA (reference sequence). The CDR3 sequence is 15 residues long. V lost 6 bases and J lost 4; bases outside the gene matches: 13. For the CDR3, the DNA is TGCAGTGCCCGTCCGGGGCTAGCGGGGCCTTACGAGCAGTACTTC. Translated: CSARPGLAGPYEQYF.

V and J are TRBV14 and TRBJ2-1; 12 nucleotides align to TRBD2. The end of the DNA aligns better with TRBJ2-7, so the J call may be wrong. This CDR3 comprises 15 residues. Germline CDR1 and CDR2: SGHDN and FVKESK. For the CDR3, the DNA is TGTGCCAGCAGCCGGACTAGCGGGGCCTACAATGAGCAGTACTTC. This encodes CASSRTSGAYNEQYF.

The chain uses TRBV10-3 and TRBJ2-7; 8 bases match TRBD1. The CDR3 spans 16 residues. V lost 3 bases to trimming and J lost 1 base; unmatched junction nucleotides: 8. In germline, CDR1 is ENHRY, CDR2 SYGVKD. The CDR3 spells CAISDARGPASYEQYF. The CDR3 DNA reads as TGTGCCATCAGTGATGCCAGGGGGCCTGCGTCCTACGAGCAGTACTTC.

V and J are TRBV7-3 and TRBJ2-1, with unresolved D. Per the germline V gene, CDR1 is SGHTA and CDR2 is FQGTGA. The CDR3 sequence is 14 residues long. With 0 bases removed from V and 3 bases from J, the gap between germline ends came to 6 bases. The CDR3 is CASSLTGIYNEQFF. CDR3 DNA: TGTGCCAGCAGCTTAACAGGGATCTACAATGAGCAGTTCTTC.

This clonotype was detected a few times. The chain combines TRBV7-2 with TRBJ2-7, with D tentatively TRBD1 or TRBD2 (5 bases each). Trimming took 4 bases from V and 2 from J, leaving 12 bases between them. The CDR3 runs 14 residues. Germline values: CDR1 SGHTA, CDR2 FQGNSA. CDR3 DNA: TGTGCCAGCAGCTCCTCACCGGGACCCTACGAGCAGTACTTC. As protein: CASSSSPGPYEQYF.

The chain is built from TRBV28 and TRBJ2-1; D might be TRBD1 or TRBD2, each matching 5 bases. From germline, CDR1 is MDHEN and CDR2 SYDVKM. The CDR3 length is 14 residues. V was trimmed by 5 bases and J by 8 bases, leaving 16 bases between them. CDR3 sequence (DNA): TGTGCCAGCAGTGGGGCGAGGGTATGGGATGAGCAGTTCTTC. This sequence encodes CASSGARVWDEQFF.

Ten or more counts support this clonotype. A junction boundary mismatches the germline segment, possibly from a read error. The J gene is TRBJ2-3, the V gene TRBV5-1, with 10 bases that match TRBD2. The CDR3 contains 16 residues. Germline CDR1 reads SGHRS; CDR2 reads YFSETQ. In DNA, the CDR3 is TGTGCCAGCAGCTTAGGACTAGCGGCCTCCACAGATACGCAGTATTTT. This codes for CASSLGLAASTDTQYF.

The chain employs TRBV27 and TRBJ2-4; D may correspond to TRBD1 or TRBD2 (6 bases each). The J call may not be correct, given that the DNA end is closer to TRBJ2-7. CDR3 size: 16 residues. CDR1 MNHEY and CDR2 SMNVEV come from the germline V gene (reference sequence). The CDR3: CASSLSAGEETYEQYF. CDR3 DNA: TGTGCCAGCAGTTTATCGGCAGGGGAGGAAACCTACGAGCAGTACTTC.

With regard to this clonotype: At one boundary the junction diverges from the germline segment, which might be a read error. The chain couples TRBV5-1 to TRBJ2-3, with 11 positions matching TRBD2. This CDR3 has 16 residues. Germline CDR1 is SGHRS and CDR2 is YFSETQ. This CDR3 reads CASSPGLAVSTVTQYF. In DNA, the CDR3 is TGCGCCAGCAGCCCGGGACTAGCGGTGTCTACAGTTACGCAGTATTTT.

The table lists this clonotype with many counts. The chain joins TRBV29-1 to TRBJ2-5; no clear D. V lost 7 bases and J 0 bases, leaving 3 bases between the germline ends. There are 10 residues in the CDR3. Germline V CDR1 and CDR2: SQVTM, ANQGSEA. CDR3 coding DNA: TGCAGCGGCGACCAAGAGACCCAGTACTTC. The encoded protein is CSGDQETQYF.

The chain uses TRBV6-2 or TRBV6-3 and TRBJ1-1; D ambiguous. The CDR3 loop spans 12 amino acids. The germline CDR1 and CDR2 sequences are MNHEY and SVGEGT. V was shortened by 6 bases and J by 6 bases, with 11 bases between the two germline ends. CDR3 amino acids: CASRSDTPEAFF. DNA of the CDR3: TGTGCCAGCAGGTCCGACACCCCTGAAGCTTTCTTT.

This clonotype was observed a few times. The chain is built from TRBV20-1 and TRBJ2-3, with 7 bases lining up with TRBD1. The CDR3 length is 14 residues. V lost 3 bases, J lost 2 bases, and 5 bases stayed unmatched. Germline lookup yields CDR1 DFQATT and CDR2 SNEGSKA (reference sequence). CDR3 residues: CSASGRGITDTQYF. The CDR3 nucleotides read TGCAGTGCTAGCGGCAGGGGGATCACAGATACGCAGTATTTT.

V and J are TRBV7-8 and TRBJ2-3; TRBD2 aligns across 9 bases. Trimming removed 0 bases from V and 7 bases from J; junction bases left unmatched: 8. CDR3 size: 16 residues. CDR1 SGHVS and CDR2 FQNEAQ come from the germline V gene. The DNA for the CDR3 is TGTGCCAGCAGCTTAGCGGCTAGCGGGGCCCTCTATACGCAGTATTTT. Protein product: CASSLAASGALYTQYF.

Only one count was recorded for this clonotype. The gene calls are TRBV24-1 and TRBJ1-2; D ambiguous. This CDR3 comprises 12 residues. Between the trimmed V and J ends, which lost 1 base and 4 bases, there was a span of 3 bases. From germline, CDR1 is KGHDR and CDR2 SFDVKD. The CDR3 DNA is TGTGCCACCAGTGATTTTCGCTATGGCTACACCTTC. It is translated as CATSDFRYGYTF.